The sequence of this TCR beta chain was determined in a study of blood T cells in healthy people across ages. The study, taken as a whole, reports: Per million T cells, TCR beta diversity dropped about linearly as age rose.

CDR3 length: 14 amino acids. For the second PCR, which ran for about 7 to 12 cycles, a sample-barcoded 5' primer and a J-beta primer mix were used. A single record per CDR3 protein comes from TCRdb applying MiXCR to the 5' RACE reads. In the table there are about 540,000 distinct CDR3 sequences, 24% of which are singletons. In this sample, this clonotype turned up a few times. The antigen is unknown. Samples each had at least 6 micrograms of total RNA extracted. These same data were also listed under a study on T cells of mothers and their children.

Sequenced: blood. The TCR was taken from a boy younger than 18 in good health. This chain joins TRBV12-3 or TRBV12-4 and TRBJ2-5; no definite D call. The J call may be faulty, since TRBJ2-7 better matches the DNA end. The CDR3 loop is CASSPTGKAYEQYF. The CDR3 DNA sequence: TGTGCCAGCAGCCCCACCGGTAAGGCCTACGAGCAGTACTTC.